This T cell receptor (beta chain) stems from a study of early T cells in non-severe SARS-CoV-2 infection. V was cut by 0 bases and J by 5 bases, with 4 bases left in between. Per the germline V gene, CDR1 is SGHTS and CDR2 is YDEGEE. CDR3 length: 12 amino acids. Attachment of unique molecular identifiers was made to individual cDNA molecules. TCRdb fed the 5' RACE reads into MiXCR, producing one record per CDR3 protein. The repertoire holds about 70,000 distinct CDR3 sequences, with 13% to 15% as singletons. This clonotype was observed a few times. The V and J genes are TRBV5-8 and TRBJ2-3; no definite D call. Sequencing was performed on whole blood, taken at baseline. This TCR derives from an adult who was a healthcare worker with PCR-confirmed SARS-CoV-2 infection or an uninfected control (not recorded which). CDR3 loop: CASSLGEDTQYF. The DNA for the CDR3 is TGTGCCAGCAGCTTGGGGGAAGATACGCAGTATTTT. Variable domain in full (rest from reference TRBV5-8 and TRBJ2-3): EAGVTQSPTHLIKTRGQQATLRCSPISGHTSVYWYQQALGLGLQFLLWYDEGEERNRGNFPPRFSGRQFPNYSSELNVNALELEDSALYLCASSLGEDTQYFGPGTRLTVL.